These T cell receptor beta chains were read from a single sample in a study of metastatic and nonmetastatic thyroid tumors. Using MiXCR, TCRdb reanalyzed the PCR reads. The sample includes under 40,000 clones, 17% seen only once; the top ten take under 8.5%. What was sequenced was blood. The receptors stem from a female donor with papillary thyroid cancer or a benign thyroid nodule (not recorded which). Some clones in this sample may be carry-over from other donors' samples. The CDR3 runs from the conserved cysteine through the conserved F or W. The D gene is left open where the match is weak. Clone size is not always given. Where it is, it says once, few, many or a class for expanded clones.

CDR3 protein: CASRGVERTTEAFF; CDR3 DNA: TGTGCCAGCAGAGGTGTGGAGCGTACCACTGAAGCTTTCTTT; V gene: TRBV6-1; J gene: TRBJ1-1; D gene: NA; clone size: few
CDR3 protein: CASSSLAGWIDTQYF; CDR3 DNA: TGTGCCAGCAGCTCGCTCGCAGGGTGGATAGATACGCAGTATTTT; V gene: TRBV11-2; J gene: TRBJ2-3; D gene: NA; clone size: once
CDR3 protein: CASSLARNTEAFF; CDR3 DNA: TGTGCCAGTAGTCTTGCCCGAAACACTGAAGCTTTCTTT; V gene: TRBV19; J gene: TRBJ1-1; D gene: NA; clone size: many
CDR3 protein: CSASTSGRRTYNEQFF; CDR3 DNA: TGCAGTGCTAGTACTAGCGGGAGGAGGACCTACAATGAGCAGTTCTTC; V gene: TRBV20-1; J gene: TRBJ2-1; D gene: TRBD2; clone size: many
CDR3 protein: CASSQDLAATSTDTQYF; CDR3 DNA: TGTGCCAGCAGCCAAGACCTAGCGGCCACTAGCACAGATACGCAGTATTTT; V gene: TRBV14; J gene: TRBJ2-3; D gene: TRBD2; clone size: many
CDR3 protein: CASSSGTSGFTDTQYF; CDR3 DNA: TGTGCCAGCAGTTCAGGGACTAGCGGGTTCACAGATACGCAGTATTTT; V gene: TRBV6-2/TRBV6-3; J gene: TRBJ2-3; D gene: TRBD2; clone size: many
CDR3 protein: CASSQARGAGGITDTQYF; CDR3 DNA: TGTGCCAGCAGCCAAGCTCGAGGAGCGGGAGGGATCACAGATACGCAGTATTTT; V gene: TRBV3-1; J gene: TRBJ2-3; D gene: TRBD2; clone size: many
CDR3 protein: CASTHRDRPNTWELFF; CDR3 DNA: TGTGCCAGCACGCATAGGGACAGACCGAACACCTGGGAGCTGTTTTTT; V gene: TRBV6-1; J gene: TRBJ2-2; D gene: TRBD1; clone size: NA
CDR3 protein: CASSSQGFNQPQHF; CDR3 DNA: TGTGCCAGCTCATCACAGGGTTTTAATCAGCCCCAGCATTTT; V gene: TRBV18; J gene: TRBJ1-5; D gene: NA; clone size: many
CDR3 protein: CASTTMFTTYNEQFF; CDR3 DNA: TGTGCCAGCACCACTATGTTTACAACCTACAATGAGCAGTTCTTC; V gene: TRBV12-3/TRBV12-4; J gene: TRBJ2-1; D gene: NA; clone size: few
CDR3 protein: CASRPGGGGETQYF; CDR3 DNA: TGTGCCAGTAGGCCCGGCGGAGGCGGAGAGACCCAGTACTTC; V gene: TRBV19; J gene: TRBJ2-5; D gene: NA; clone size: many
CDR3 protein: CASRPGTDTLTF; CDR3 DNA: TGTGCCAGCCGCCCCGGGACTGACACTCTCACCTTC; V gene: TRBV19; J gene: TRBJ1-2; D gene: NA; clone size: medium-sized
CDR3 protein: CASSQLAGEVSTDTQYF; CDR3 DNA: TGTGCCAGCAGCCAACTAGCGGGAGAAGTAAGCACAGATACGCAGTATTTT; V gene: TRBV14; J gene: TRBJ2-3; D gene: TRBD2; clone size: medium-sized
CDR3 protein: CASSVKPGTAHNEKLFF; CDR3 DNA: TGTGCCAGCAGCGTAAAACCTGGGACAGCCCATAATGAAAAATTGTTTTTT; V gene: TRBV9; J gene: TRBJ1-4; D gene: TRBD1; clone size: NA
CDR3 protein: CASSSRGGGPYEQYF; CDR3 DNA: TGTGCCAGCAGCTCCAGAGGTGGAGGGCCCTACGAGCAGTACTTC; V gene: TRBV7-2; J gene: TRBJ2-7; D gene: NA; clone size: NA
CDR3 protein: CASSPAGTGGADTQYF; CDR3 DNA: TGTGCCAGCTCACCTGCTGGGACAGGGGGAGCAGATACGCAGTATTTT; V gene: TRBV18; J gene: TRBJ2-3; D gene: TRBD1; clone size: many
CDR3 protein: CASSVDGRAGSGYTF; CDR3 DNA: TGTGCCAGCAGCGTAGATGGCCGGGCCGGGAGTGGCTACACCTTC; V gene: TRBV9; J gene: TRBJ1-2; D gene: NA; clone size: many
CDR3 protein: CASSLEGYGNTEAFF; CDR3 DNA: TGTGCCAGCAGTCTTGAGGGGTACGGGAACACTGAAGCTTTCTTT; V gene: TRBV11-2; J gene: TRBJ1-1; D gene: NA; clone size: many
CDR3 protein: CASSFERTGPSRDTEAFF; CDR3 DNA: TGTGCCAGCAGTTTTGAGAGGACAGGCCCCTCTAGAGACACTGAAGCTTTCTTT; V gene: TRBV12-3/TRBV12-4; J gene: TRBJ1-1; D gene: TRBD1; clone size: many
CDR3 protein: CASSYSKGDSPSGANVLTF; CDR3 DNA: TGTGCTAGCAGTTACTCGAAGGGGGATTCACCCTCTGGGGCCAACGTCCTGACTTTC; V gene: TRBV6-2/TRBV6-3; J gene: TRBJ2-6; D gene: NA; clone size: NA
CDR3 protein: CASSLTAADTQYF; CDR3 DNA: TGTGCCAGCTCACTGACAGCCGCAGATACGCAGTATTTT; V gene: TRBV18; J gene: TRBJ2-3; D gene: NA; clone size: many
CDR3 protein: CASSYVAPGVTQYF; CDR3 DNA: TGTGCCAGCAGTTACGTGGCCCCGGGGGTGACCCAGTACTTC; V gene: TRBV6-2/TRBV6-3; J gene: TRBJ2-5; D gene: NA; clone size: few
CDR3 protein: CASSEDRRVYEQYF; CDR3 DNA: TGCGCCAGCAGTGAGGATCGCAGAGTTTACGAGCAGTACTTC; V gene: TRBV10-2; J gene: TRBJ2-7; D gene: NA; clone size: many
CDR3 protein: CATSDRGQETQYF; CDR3 DNA: TGTGCCACCAGTGACAGGGGTCAAGAGACCCAGTACTTC; V gene: TRBV24-1; J gene: TRBJ2-5; D gene: NA; clone size: many
CDR3 protein: CASPPGTGEADTQYF; CDR3 DNA: TGTGCCAGCCCCCCCGGGACAGGGGAGGCAGATACGCAGTATTTT; V gene: TRBV6-1; J gene: TRBJ2-3; D gene: TRBD1; clone size: NA
CDR3 protein: CASSLGPSYEQYF; CDR3 DNA: TGTGCCAGCAGCCTAGGACCATCCTACGAGCAGTACTTC; V gene: TRBV7-9; J gene: TRBJ2-7; D gene: NA; clone size: many
CDR3 protein: CAWSLDIDEKLFF; CDR3 DNA: TGTGCCTGGAGCTTAGACATAGATGAAAAACTGTTTTTT; V gene: TRBV11-2; J gene: TRBJ1-4; D gene: NA; clone size: NA
CDR3 protein: CASSLGGQGWAYEQYF; CDR3 DNA: TGTGCCAGCAGCTTAGGGGGACAGGGTTGGGCATACGAGCAGTACTTC; V gene: TRBV7-8; J gene: TRBJ2-7; D gene: TRBD1; clone size: NA
CDR3 protein: CSARVGGLSNQPQHF; CDR3 DNA: TGCAGTGCTAGGGTGGGGGGGCTTAGCAATCAGCCCCAGCATTTT; V gene: TRBV20-1; J gene: TRBJ1-5; D gene: NA; clone size: many